The present TCR beta chain was sequenced within a study of blood T cell repertoires in COVID-19. On the study more broadly: The study drew acute and convalescent COVID-19 samples from the United States, Italy and Spain. Sources were T cells, B-cell-depleted T cells, or PBMCs; the material itself was cDNA or gDNA.

The CDR3 covers 16 residues. Trimming cost V 1 base and J 4 bases; bases outside gene matches: 6. From germline, CDR1 is SEHNR and CDR2 FQNEAQ (reference sequence). Authors' methods: Estimates of nucleated cell counts were drawn from the amplification of reference gene primers. Generated by immunoSEQ multiplex PCR, the TCRdb table keeps only in-frame clones and is missing some. Clonal size and the V and J genes are those of that table, whereas D and trimming came from the DNA. The sample shows about 100,000 clones, roughly 90% of them seen only once. This clone has just one count. The rearrangement uses TRBV7-9 and TRBJ2-1, with TRBD2 matching over 8 bases. The TCR was taken from a man aged 25-45 years in a cohort sampled during active COVID-19. Sequences were obtained from peripheral blood. In DNA, the CDR3 is TGTGCCAGCAGCTTAGGGACTAGCACCCATTACAATGAGCAGTTCTTC. Translation: CASSLGTSTHYNEQFF.